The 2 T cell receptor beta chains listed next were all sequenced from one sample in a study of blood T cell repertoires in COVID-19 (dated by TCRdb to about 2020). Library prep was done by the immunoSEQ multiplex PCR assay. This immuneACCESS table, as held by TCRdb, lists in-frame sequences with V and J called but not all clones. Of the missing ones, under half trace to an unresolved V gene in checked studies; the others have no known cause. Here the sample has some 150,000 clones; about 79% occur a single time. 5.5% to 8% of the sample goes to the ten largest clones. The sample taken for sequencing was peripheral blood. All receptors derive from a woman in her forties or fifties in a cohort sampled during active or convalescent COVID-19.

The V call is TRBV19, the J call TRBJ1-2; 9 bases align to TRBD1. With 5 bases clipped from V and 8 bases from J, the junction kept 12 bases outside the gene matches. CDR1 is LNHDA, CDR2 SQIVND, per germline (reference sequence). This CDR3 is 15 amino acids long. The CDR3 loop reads CASSPGTGRFYGYTF. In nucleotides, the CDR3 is TGTGCCAGTAGTCCAGGGACAGGGCGATTTTACGGCTACACCTTC. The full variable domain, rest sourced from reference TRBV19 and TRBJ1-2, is DGGITQSPKYLFRKEGQNVTLSCEQNLNHDAMYWYRQDPGQGLRLIYYSQIVNDFQKGDIAEGYSVSREKKESFPLTVTSAQKNPTAFYLCASSPGTGRFYGYTFGSGTRLTVV.

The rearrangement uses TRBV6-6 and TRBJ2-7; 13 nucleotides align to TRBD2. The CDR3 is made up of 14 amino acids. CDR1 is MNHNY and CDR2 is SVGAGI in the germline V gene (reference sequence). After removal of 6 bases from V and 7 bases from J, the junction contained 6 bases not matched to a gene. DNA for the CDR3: TGTGCCAGCAGCCAGGGACTAGCGGGGAGGGAGCAGTACTTC. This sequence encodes CASSQGLAGREQYF.